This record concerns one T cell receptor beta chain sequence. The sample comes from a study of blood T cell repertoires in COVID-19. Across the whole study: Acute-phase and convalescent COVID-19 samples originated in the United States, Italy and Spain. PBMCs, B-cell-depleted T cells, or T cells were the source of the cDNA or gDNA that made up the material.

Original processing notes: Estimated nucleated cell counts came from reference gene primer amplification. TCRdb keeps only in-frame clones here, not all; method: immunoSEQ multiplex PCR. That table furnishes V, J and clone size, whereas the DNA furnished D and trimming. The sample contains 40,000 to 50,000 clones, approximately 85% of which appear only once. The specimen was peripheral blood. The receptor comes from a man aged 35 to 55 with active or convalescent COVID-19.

The CDR3 sequence: CSLRSPDEQFF. CDR3 nucleotides: TGCAGCCTTCGGTCGCCCGATGAGCAGTTCTTC. The chain links TRBV29-1 to TRBJ2-1; D ambiguous. In germline, CDR1 is SQVTM, CDR2 ANQGSEA. The V and J ends lost 8 bases and 8 bases respectively, with 13 bases between them. The CDR3 has 11 amino acids.